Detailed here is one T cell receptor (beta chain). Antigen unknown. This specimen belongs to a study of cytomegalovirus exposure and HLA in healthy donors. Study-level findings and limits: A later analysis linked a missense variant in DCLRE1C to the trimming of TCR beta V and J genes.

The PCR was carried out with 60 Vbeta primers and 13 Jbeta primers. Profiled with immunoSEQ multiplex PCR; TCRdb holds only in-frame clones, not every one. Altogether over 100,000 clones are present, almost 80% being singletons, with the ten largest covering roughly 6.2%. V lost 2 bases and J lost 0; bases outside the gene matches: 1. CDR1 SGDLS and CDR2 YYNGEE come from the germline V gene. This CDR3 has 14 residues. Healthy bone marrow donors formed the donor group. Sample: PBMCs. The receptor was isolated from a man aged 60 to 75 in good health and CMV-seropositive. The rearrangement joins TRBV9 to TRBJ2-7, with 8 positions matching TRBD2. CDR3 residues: CASSVSGASYEQYF. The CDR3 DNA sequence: TGTGCCAGCAGCGTTAGCGGGGCCTCCTACGAGCAGTACTTC.